The clone carrying this TCR beta chain showed up many times. The sample belongs to a study of T cells in Graves' hyperthyroidism and ophthalmopathy. Amplification of TCR beta CDR3 regions was performed using RNA transcripts as template. When the TCR CDR3 underwent first-round RT-PCR, the HTBI primer set was used. TCRdb recomputed calls from the multiplex PCR reads with MiXCR, one row per CDR3 protein. The sample yields 450,000 to 650,000 distinct CDR3 sequences, around 20% seen once. Germline loops: CDR1 GTSNPN, CDR2 SVGIG (reference sequence). V dropped 2 bases and J dropped 6 bases, with 13 bases sitting between them. CDR3 length: 13 residues.

This TCR was sampled from a young man with Graves' hyperthyroidism. The chain recombines TRBV30 with TRBJ1-1; no clear D gene. Sequenced: blood. The CDR3 reads CAWSSPPQAEAFF. In DNA form, the CDR3 reads TGTGCCTGGAGTTCCCCCCCGCAAGCTGAAGCTTTCTTT.